The clone carrying this T cell receptor beta chain was seen more than once but under ten times. Its cognate antigen is unknown. This entry belongs to a study of cytomegalovirus exposure and HLA in healthy donors. The donors were healthy bone marrow donors. Nominally healthy donors were sampled, though unrecorded immune exposures were likely. Study-wide points: Researchers left out some V segments, among them TRBV6-2 and TRBV6-3, as indistinguishable.

The germline V gene has CDR1 SGHAT and CDR2 FQNNGV. The V segment lost 4 bases and the J segment 5 bases; nucleotides outside the gene matches: 12. The CDR3 totals 16 residues. The study ran its PCR with 60 Vbeta and 13 Jbeta primers. Using immunoSEQ multiplex PCR, the repertoire was profiled, and TCRdb retains in-frame clones only, with some absent. The table shows roughly 160,000 clones, with over 75% occurring only once. The material sequenced was PBMCs. The rearrangement links TRBV11-2 to TRBJ1-1, with TRBD1 identical over 8 bases. This TCR was recovered from a male donor in good health and CMV-seronegative. CDR3 loop: CASSSLIRGPETEAFF. The CDR3 DNA is TGTGCCAGCAGCTCCCTTATCAGGGGGCCCGAGACTGAAGCTTTCTTT.